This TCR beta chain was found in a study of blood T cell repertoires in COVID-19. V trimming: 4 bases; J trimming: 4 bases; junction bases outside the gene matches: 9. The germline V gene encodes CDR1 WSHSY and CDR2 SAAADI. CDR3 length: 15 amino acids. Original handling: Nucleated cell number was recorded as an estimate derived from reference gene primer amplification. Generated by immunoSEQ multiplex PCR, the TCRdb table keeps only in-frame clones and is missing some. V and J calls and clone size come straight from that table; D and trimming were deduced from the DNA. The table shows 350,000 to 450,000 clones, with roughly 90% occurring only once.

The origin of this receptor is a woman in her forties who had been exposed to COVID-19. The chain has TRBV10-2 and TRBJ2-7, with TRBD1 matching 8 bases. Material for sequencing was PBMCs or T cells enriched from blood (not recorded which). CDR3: CASSGTRTGSYEQYF. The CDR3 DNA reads TGCGCCAGCAGTGGGACCCGGACAGGGTCATACGAGCAGTACTTC.